This passage covers 22 T cell receptor beta chains from one sample sequenced in a study of OX40 agonist ivuxolimab in advanced cancers. The library came from the immunoSEQ multiplex PCR assay. TCRdb stores this immuneACCESS table with in-frame sequences only. Part of the clones is absent; in the studies checked, under half of the shortfall reflects unresolved V genes, and no reason is known for the rest. This sample lists tens of thousands of clones; around 86% were detected once. The ten largest clones capture roughly 0.9% of the sample. The sample was CD4+ or CD8+ T cells sorted from blood, taken in a trial of the OX40 agonist ivuxolimab. Receptors originate from an adult with an advanced solid tumor such as melanoma, head and neck, liver or kidney cancer.

The rearrangement links TRBV9 to TRBJ2-6; a weak D match, TRBD1 (5 bases). Germline V gene lookup returns CDR1 SGDLS and CDR2 YYNGEE. This CDR3 has 18 amino acids. Trimming shortened V by 0 bases and J by 4 bases, and 17 bases separated the two germline ends. The CDR3 DNA reads TGTGCCAGCAGCGTAGTTCCAGGGCAACCCACCGGGGCCAACGTCCTGACTTTC. This sequence encodes CASSVVPGQPTGANVLTF.

V gene TRBV6-1 combines with J gene TRBJ1-4; D gene ambiguous. The CDR3 contains 12 residues. The ends were cut back, 3 bases at V and 13 bases at J, with 12 bases in the middle. CDR1 and CDR2 from the germline V gene are MNHNS and SASEGT. As DNA, the CDR3 is TGTGCCAGCAGTGATTACCCGAATGGACTGTTTTTT. Amino acid sequence: CASSDYPNGLFF.

J is TRBJ2-7 and V is TRBV30; no firm D call. Germline CDR1 and CDR2: GTSNPN and SVGIG (reference sequence). The V end lost 4 bases, the J end lost 0 bases, and 19 bases lay between the germline ends. The CDR3 consists of 16 residues. CDR3 bases: TGTGCCTGGATCACCCCCCGGACGGAGACCTCCTACGAGCAGTACTTC. Translating gives CAWITPRTETSYEQYF.

The chain combines TRBV19 with TRBJ1-2, with a weak D call TRBD1 (6 bases). Trimming left V 7 bases short and J 2 bases short, with 14 bases between. Germline CDR1 is LNHDA and CDR2 is SQIVND (reference sequence). The CDR3 consists of 14 residues. The CDR3 sequence: CASTKRGINYGYTF. CDR3 DNA: TGTGCCAGTACTAAAAGGGGGATAAACTATGGCTACACCTTC.

The V and J genes are TRBV6-1 and TRBJ1-5, with D perhaps TRBD1 (5 bases). This CDR3 contains 12 residues. Trimming removed 2 bases at V and 13 bases at J, with 12 bases between. CDR1 MNHNS and CDR2 SASEGT come from the germline V gene. The CDR3 region has the DNA TGTGCCAGCAGTGAACCCAGGGCAGAGCAGCATTTT. Translating gives CASSEPRAEQHF.

This clone was found a few times. CDR3 DNA: TGTGCCAGCAGTGGGACAGCCAGCAATCAGCCCCAGCATTTT. Translating it yields CASSGTASNQPQHF. The chain recombines TRBV6-1 with TRBJ1-5, with D possibly being TRBD1 (6 bases). V was clipped by 4 bases and J by 1 base, with 8 bases between them. Germline V gene data show CDR1 as MNHNS and CDR2 as SASEGT. The length of the CDR3 is 14 residues.

This rearrangement joins TRBV7-9 to TRBJ2-1; 7 bases map to TRBD1. The CDR3 extends over 16 amino acids. The germline V gene encodes CDR1 SEHNR and CDR2 FQNEAQ (reference sequence). V was pared by 5 bases and J by 4 bases, with 11 bases of the junction left unmatched. As DNA, the CDR3 is TGTGCCAGCAGCCCTTTTCAGGGGGTCTCTTACAATGAGCAGTTCTTC. Its protein is CASSPFQGVSYNEQFF.

The rearrangement links TRBV5-5 to TRBJ1-1; D is undetermined. Germline V CDR1 and CDR2: SGHKS, YYEKEE (reference sequence). The ends were cut back, 2 bases at V and 6 bases at J, with 17 bases in the middle. CDR3 length: 15 residues. As DNA, the CDR3 is TGTGCCAGCAGCTTAGGTATTCGTCCTGGCGCTGAAGCTTTCTTT. This gives the protein CASSLGIRPGAEAFF.

The chain is built from TRBV11-2 and TRBJ1-1; perhaps TRBD1 as D (5 bases). Germline-derived CDR1 and CDR2 are SGHAT and FQNNGV. The ends were cut back, 6 bases at V and 1 base at J, with 18 bases in the middle. CDR3 length equals 16 residues. The CDR3 here is CASRELEGRGNTEAFF. DNA for the CDR3: TGTGCCAGCAGGGAACTGGAGGGGAGAGGGAACACTGAAGCTTTCTTT.

The chain recombines TRBV6-5 with TRBJ1-2; 9 bases match TRBD1. The length of the CDR3 is 13 residues. The J segment lost 8 bases and the V segment lost 7 bases, leaving 8 bases of the junction unmatched. CDR1 MNHEY and CDR2 SVGAGI come from the germline V gene. For the CDR3, the DNA is TGTGCCAGCAACTCCGGACAGGGGTGGGGCTACACCTTC. Its protein product is CASNSGQGWGYTF.

This clone was found once. The rearrangement uses TRBV18 and TRBJ2-6, with TRBD1 as a possible D gene (6 bases). V was pared by 5 bases and J by 2 bases, with 10 bases between. There are 15 residues in the CDR3. CDR1 is KGHSH, CDR2 LQKENI, per germline. For the CDR3, the DNA is TGTGCCAGCTCAATCACAGGGACTGGGGCCAACGTCCTGACTTTC. Amino acids: CASSITGTGANVLTF.

This rearrangement joins TRBV4-1 to TRBJ2-7, with 11 nucleotides matching TRBD1. The V segment lost 6 bases and the J segment 3 bases; nucleotides outside the gene matches: 10. The CDR3 covers 16 residues. Germline CDR1 is MGHRA and CDR2 is YSYEKL. CDR3 sequence: CASSSGTGGRSYEQYF. The CDR3 nucleotides read TGCGCCAGCAGTAGCGGGACAGGGGGACGGAGCTACGAGCAGTACTTC.

The CDR3 DNA reads as TGTGCCAGCAGCTCCTCTCCGACAGGGGGCTACGAGCAGTACTTC. Its translation is CASSSSPTGGYEQYF. The J gene is TRBJ2-7, the V gene TRBV5-6; TRBD1 agrees at 9 bases. The germline V gene has CDR1 SGHDT and CDR2 YYEEEE. This CDR3 is 15 amino acids long. The V and J ends lost 3 bases and 3 bases, in that order; junction bases with no gene match: 7.

This clone was seen only once. The chain carries TRBV27 and TRBJ2-3; a weak D match, TRBD1 (6 bases). The V gene lost 2 bases and the J gene lost 3 bases, with 15 bases spanning the gap. Germline CDR1 is MNHEY and CDR2 is SMNVEV (reference sequence). CDR3 length: 16 residues. In nucleotides, the CDR3 is TGTGCCAGCAGTTTAATGGGGGCGGGTAGGACAGATACGCAGTATTTT. Protein sequence: CASSLMGAGRTDTQYF.

This rearrangement joins TRBV7-2 to TRBJ2-3, with TRBD1 identical over 7 bases. There are 14 residues in the CDR3. V gave up 7 bases and J gave up 0 bases; unmatched junction bases: 4. The germline V gene encodes CDR1 SGHTA and CDR2 FQGNSA. CDR3 bases: TGTGCCAGCACACGGGGACAGAGCACAGATACGCAGTATTTT. It encodes CASTRGQSTDTQYF.

On this clone itself: The junction differs from germline at one of its ends, possibly a read error. The chain is built from TRBV11-1 and TRBJ2-1, with TRBD2 identical over 8 bases. Germline V CDR1 and CDR2: SGHAT, FQDESV (reference sequence). The CDR3 has 13 residues. The CDR3 nucleotides are TGTGCCAGCAGCTTAGAGGATAGCGGGATCGGCATCTTC. This translates into CASSLEDSGIGIF.

This clone was detected once. V is TRBV18 and J is TRBJ2-6, with D possibly being TRBD2 (5 bases). Germline CDR1 reads KGHSH; CDR2 reads LQKENI. The CDR3 has 14 amino acids. The germline V and J ends were trimmed by 5 bases and 0 bases, with 5 bases remaining between them. CDR3 DNA sequence: TGTGCCAGCTCAGGGAGCTCTGGGGCCAACGTCCTGACTTTC. This encodes CASSGSSGANVLTF.

Here the CDR3 reads CASSFPPSGRRGLVSPQHF. CDR3 in DNA: TGTGCCAGTAGTTTCCCGCCTAGCGGCCGAAGAGGTTTGGTATCGCCCCAGCATTTT. The chain links TRBV19 to TRBJ1-5; the D is unclear. Germline assignment: CDR1 LNHDA and CDR2 SQIVND (reference sequence). The CDR3 is made up of 19 amino acids. Trimming took 5 bases from V and 9 from J, leaving 32 bases between them.

This sequence joins TRBV7-2 and TRBJ2-7, with no clear D. CDR3 length: 12 amino acids. Trimming removed 5 bases at V and 0 bases at J, with 5 bases between. CDR1 and CDR2 (germline): SGHTA, FQGNSA. The DNA for the CDR3 is TGTGCCAGCAGCGTAGACTCCTACGAGCAGTACTTC. Translation: CASSVDSYEQYF.

The rearrangement uses TRBV5-1 and TRBJ2-1; 7 nucleotides match TRBD1. CDR1 is SGHRS and CDR2 is YFSETQ in the germline V gene. CDR3 size: 14 residues. V gave up 0 bases and J gave up 11 bases; unmatched junction bases: 8. CDR3 DNA sequence: TGCGCCAGCAGCTTGGGACAGGGCCCCAGGAAGCAGTTCTTC. Translating gives CASSLGQGPRKQFF. The full variable domain, completed using reference TRBV5-1 and TRBJ2-1, is KAGVTQTPRYLIKTRGQQVTLSCSPISGHRSVSWYQQTPGQGLQFLFEYFSETQRNKGNFPGRFSGRQFSNSRSEMNVSTLELGDSALYLCASSLGQGPRKQFFGPGTRLTVL.

This clone was observed a few times. The chain combines TRBV2 with TRBJ1-1, with D possibly matching TRBD1 (5 bases). The germline V gene has CDR1 SNHLY and CDR2 FYNNEI. The CDR3 runs 15 residues. V was cut by 5 bases and J by 10 bases, with 23 bases left in between. The CDR3 bases are TGTGCCAGCAGTCCAGGTTATGTAGGGGCCCTAGGAGCTTTCTTT. Encoded protein: CASSPGYVGALGAFF.

This sequence joins TRBV5-4 and TRBJ1-1; D is perhaps TRBD1 (5 bases). The CDR3 runs to 14 residues. The germline CDR1 and CDR2 sequences are SGHNT and YYREEE (reference sequence). Trimming removed 1 base at V and 5 bases at J, with 12 bases between. CDR3 nucleotides: TGTGCCAGCAGCTTGAGGGACGGGAGGACTGAAGCTTTCTTT. This encodes CASSLRDGRTEAFF. Combining the CDR3 with reference TRBV5-4 and TRBJ1-1 gives the whole variable domain ETGVTQSPTHLIKTRGQQVTLRCSSQSGHNTVSWYQQALGQGPQFIFQYYREEENGRGNFPPRFSGLQFPNYSSELNVNALELDDSALYLCASSLRDGRTEAFFGQGTRLTVV.